The subject of this entry is one TCR beta chain. At the DNA level, this CDR3 is encoded by other sequences in the same sample as well. Clones were read by immunoSEQ multiplex PCR, and TCRdb kept only the in-frame ones, dropping some. The data contain 13,000 to 15,000 clones, roughly 80% of them singletons. These data originate in a study of PD-1 blockade in classical Hodgkin lymphoma. Germline V gene data show CDR1 as LGHNA and CDR2 as YSLEER. This CDR3 has 14 residues. Trimming left V 1 base short and J 2 bases short, with 9 bases between. The time point was: cycle 4 day 1 (C4D1), after five to seven weeks of nivolumab. No patient escaped relapse after autologous stem cell transplantation, and brentuximab vedotin exposure varied.

The starting material was peripheral blood mononuclear cells (PBMCs), obtained before the fourth cycle of nivolumab. The rearrangement uses TRBV4-3 and TRBJ2-7, with D tentatively TRBD1 (6 bases). The clonotype comes from a human donor with classical Hodgkin lymphoma. Here the CDR3 reads CASSQGTGTYEQYF. Written as DNA, the CDR3 is TGCGCCAGCAGCCAAGGAACAGGGACCTACGAGCAGTACTTC.